This TCR beta chain was identified in a study of cytomegalovirus exposure and HLA in healthy donors. Regarding the study as a whole: Accurate predictions that matched the HLA-A and HLA-B alleles of most subjects were reportedly made from TCR beta sequences.

Whereas donors were nominally healthy upon sampling, unrecorded immune exposures were probable. Primers included in the PCR were 60 Vbeta and 13 Jbeta primers. Data came from immunoSEQ multiplex PCR; TCRdb stores just in-frame clones and leaves some out. Counted here are 100,000 to 150,000 clones, around 72% occurring once; the ten biggest clones make up about 3.1%. Trimming removed 7 bases from V and 3 bases from J; junction bases left unmatched: 3. The CDR3 runs 15 residues. Germline CDR1 reads MGHDK; CDR2 reads SYGVNS. This clone was seen a handful of times. As yet, its antigen is unknown. The sequencing sample was made of PBMCs. The TCR sequence derives from a human donor in good health. V is TRBV25-1 and J is TRBJ2-2; 12 positions match TRBD2. Here the CDR3 reads CASTRLAGDTGELFF. CDR3 DNA: TGTGCCAGCACTAGACTAGCGGGAGACACCGGGGAGCTGTTTTTT.